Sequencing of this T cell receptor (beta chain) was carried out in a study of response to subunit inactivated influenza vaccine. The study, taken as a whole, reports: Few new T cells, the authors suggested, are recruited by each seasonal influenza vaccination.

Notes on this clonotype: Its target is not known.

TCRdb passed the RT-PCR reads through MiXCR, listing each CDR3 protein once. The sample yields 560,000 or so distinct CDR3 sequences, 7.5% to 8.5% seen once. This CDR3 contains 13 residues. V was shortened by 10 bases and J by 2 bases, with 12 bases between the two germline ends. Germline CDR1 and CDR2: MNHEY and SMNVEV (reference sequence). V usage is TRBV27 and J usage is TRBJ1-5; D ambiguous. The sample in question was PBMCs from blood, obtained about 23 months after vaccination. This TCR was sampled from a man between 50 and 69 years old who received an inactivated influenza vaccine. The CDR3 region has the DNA TGTGCCACCTCACGCTGGGGCAATCAGCCCCAGCATTTT. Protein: CATSRWGNQPQHF.